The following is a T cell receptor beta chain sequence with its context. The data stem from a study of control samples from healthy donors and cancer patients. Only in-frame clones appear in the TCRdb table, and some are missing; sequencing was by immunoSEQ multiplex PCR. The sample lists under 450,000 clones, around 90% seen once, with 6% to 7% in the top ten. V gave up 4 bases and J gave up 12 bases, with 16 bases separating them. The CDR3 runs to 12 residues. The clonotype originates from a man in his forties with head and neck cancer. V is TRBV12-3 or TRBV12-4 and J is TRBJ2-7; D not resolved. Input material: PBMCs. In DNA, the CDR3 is TGTGCCAGCAGTTCCAATCCAGATCGGACGTACTTC. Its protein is CASSSNPDRTYF.